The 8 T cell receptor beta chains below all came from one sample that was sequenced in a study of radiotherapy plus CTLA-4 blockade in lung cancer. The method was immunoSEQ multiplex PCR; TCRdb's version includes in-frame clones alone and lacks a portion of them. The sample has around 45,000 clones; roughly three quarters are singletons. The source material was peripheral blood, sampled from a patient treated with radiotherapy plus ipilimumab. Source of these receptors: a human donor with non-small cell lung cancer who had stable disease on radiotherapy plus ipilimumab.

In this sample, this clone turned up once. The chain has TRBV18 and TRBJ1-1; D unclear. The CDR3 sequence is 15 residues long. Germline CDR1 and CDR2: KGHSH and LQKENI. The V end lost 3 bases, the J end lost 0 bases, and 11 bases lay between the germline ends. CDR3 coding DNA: TGTGCCAGCTCACCCCGGGAGACACTGAACACTGAAGCTTTCTTT. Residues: CASSPRETLNTEAFF.

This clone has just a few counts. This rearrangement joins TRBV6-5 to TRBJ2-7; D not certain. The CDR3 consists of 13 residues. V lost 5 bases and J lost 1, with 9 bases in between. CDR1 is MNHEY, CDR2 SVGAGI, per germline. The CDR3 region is CASSPDSSYEQYV. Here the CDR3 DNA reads TGTGCCAGCAGTCCCGACTCATCCTACGAGCAGTACGTC.

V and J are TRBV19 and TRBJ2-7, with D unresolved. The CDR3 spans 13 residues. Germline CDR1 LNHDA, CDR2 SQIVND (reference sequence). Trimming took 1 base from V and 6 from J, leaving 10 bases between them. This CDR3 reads CASSIVPNSEQYF. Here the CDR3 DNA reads TGTGCCAGTAGTATAGTCCCCAACTCCGAGCAGTACTTC.

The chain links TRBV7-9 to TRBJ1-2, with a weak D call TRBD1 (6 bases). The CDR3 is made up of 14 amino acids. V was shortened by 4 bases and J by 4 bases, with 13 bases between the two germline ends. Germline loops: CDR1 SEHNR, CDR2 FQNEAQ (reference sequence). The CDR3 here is CASSSQGTSYGYTF. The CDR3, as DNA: TGTGCCAGCAGCTCACAGGGTACCTCCTATGGCTACACCTTC.

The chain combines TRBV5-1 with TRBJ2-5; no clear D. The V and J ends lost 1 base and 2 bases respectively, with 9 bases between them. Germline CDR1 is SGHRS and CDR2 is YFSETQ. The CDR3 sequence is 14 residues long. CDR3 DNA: TGCGCCAGCAGCTTGACTGGGCCGCAAGAGACCCAGTACTTC. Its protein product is CASSLTGPQETQYF.

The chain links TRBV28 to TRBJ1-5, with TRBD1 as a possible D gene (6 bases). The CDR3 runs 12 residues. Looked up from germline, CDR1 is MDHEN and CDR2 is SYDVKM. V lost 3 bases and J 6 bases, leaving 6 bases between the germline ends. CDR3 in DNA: TGTGCCAGCAGTTTGGGGGCTCAGCCCCAGCATTTT. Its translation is CASSLGAQPQHF.

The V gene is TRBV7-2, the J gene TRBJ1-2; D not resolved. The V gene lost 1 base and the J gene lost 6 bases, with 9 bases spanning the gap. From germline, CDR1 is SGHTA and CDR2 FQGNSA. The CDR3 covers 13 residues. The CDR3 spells CASSLVEGNGYTF. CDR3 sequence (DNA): TGTGCCAGCAGCTTAGTAGAGGGTAATGGCTACACCTTC.

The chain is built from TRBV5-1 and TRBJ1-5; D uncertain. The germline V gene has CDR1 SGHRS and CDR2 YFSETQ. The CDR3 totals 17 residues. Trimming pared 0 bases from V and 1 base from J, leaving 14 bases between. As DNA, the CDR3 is TGCGCCAGCAGCTTGGGCCACGGGGAGGGAAGCAATCAGCCCCAGCATTTT. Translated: CASSLGHGEGSNQPQHF.